Listed here are 15 T cell receptor beta chains from one sample, sequenced in a study of T cells after yellow fever vaccination. From the 5' RACE reads, TCRdb called clonotypes with MiXCR, one entry per CDR3 protein. This table holds around 250,000 distinct CDR3 sequences, roughly 5.2% found once. The sequencing used CD4+ T cells sorted from PBMCs, collected on the day of the yellow fever booster vaccination. Receptors were obtained from a man aged 18 to 35 who received the YFV17D yellow fever vaccine.

This clonotype appeared a few times. V usage is TRBV25-1 and J usage is TRBJ1-2; TRBD1 matches 12 bases. Trimming at V came to 5 bases and at J to 1 base, leaving 14 bases not matched to a gene. CDR3 length: 19 residues. Germline V CDR1 and CDR2: MGHDK, SYGVNS. The CDR3 sequence: CASSYPSGTGGSFNYGYTF. CDR3 DNA: TGTGCCAGCAGTTACCCTTCCGGGACAGGGGGCTCCTTTAACTATGGCTACACCTTC.

This clonotype was seen a handful of times. This sequence joins TRBV19 and TRBJ2-3; 10 bases are shared with TRBD1. This CDR3 has 15 amino acids. V gave up 1 base and J gave up 7 bases; unmatched junction bases: 5. Germline V lookup: CDR1 LNHDA, CDR2 SQIVND (reference sequence). The CDR3 loop is CASSIVGGQGNTQYF. For the CDR3, the DNA is TGTGCCAGTAGTATAGTAGGGGGACAGGGGAATACGCAGTATTTT.

This rearrangement joins TRBV7-8 to TRBJ1-1; D gene unclear. V gave up 1 base and J gave up 1 base, with 7 bases separating them. Per the germline V gene, CDR1 is SGHVS and CDR2 is FQNEAQ. This CDR3 comprises 14 residues. CDR3 DNA: TGTGCCAGCAGCTTAGTCCAGACGAACACTGAAGCTTTCTTT. Protein product: CASSLVQTNTEAFF.

This clonotype was detected only a few times. This rearrangement joins TRBV7-9 to TRBJ1-4; no firm D call. With 7 bases removed from V and 7 bases from J, the gap between germline ends came to 19 bases. CDR3 length equals 15 residues. Germline assignment: CDR1 SEHNR and CDR2 FQNEAQ (reference sequence). DNA for the CDR3: TGTGCCAGCACCCAACTTTCCAGTGTTTCTGAAAAACTGTTTTTT. Amino acids: CASTQLSSVSEKLFF.

This clonotype was found many times. The CDR3 sequence: CASPSGQSSYEQYF. The CDR3 DNA is TGTGCCAGCCCCAGCGGACAGAGCTCCTACGAGCAGTACTTC. The genes are TRBV6-2 or TRBV6-3 and TRBJ2-7; TRBD1 is a possible D gene (6 bases). The V end was cut by 8 bases, the J end by 0 bases, with 14 bases between. The CDR3 totals 14 residues. Germline CDR1 MNHEY, CDR2 SVGEGT.

In this sample, this clonotype turned up a few times. The V and J genes are TRBV3-1 and TRBJ1-4; a possible D gene is TRBD1 (6 bases). Trimming removed 4 bases from V and 6 bases from J, with 15 bases in between. The germline CDR1 and CDR2 sequences are LGHDT and YNNKEL (reference sequence). This CDR3 region has 15 residues. CDR3 in amino acids: CASSPIGTRYEKLFF. The DNA for the CDR3 is TGTGCCAGCAGCCCAATCGGGACACGCTATGAAAAACTGTTTTTT.

This clonotype appeared a few times. V usage is TRBV5-6 and J usage is TRBJ1-5; D gene ambiguous. The CDR3 is 12 amino acids. Germline loops: CDR1 SGHDT, CDR2 YYEEEE. Trimming cost V 2 bases and J 6 bases, with 6 bases left between them. The CDR3 DNA reads as TGTGCCAGCAGCTTTTCTGGTCAGCCCCAGCATTTT. It is translated as CASSFSGQPQHF.

In this sample, this clonotype turned up a few times. The chain combines TRBV12-5 with TRBJ1-3; 8 bases are a match to TRBD1. With 0 bases clipped from V and 2 bases from J, the junction kept 3 bases outside the gene matches. CDR3 size: 16 residues. CDR1 and CDR2 from the germline V gene are LGHNT and FRNRAP. CDR3 sequence (DNA): TGTGCTAGTGGTTTGGTACCCAGGGGGCCTGGAAACACCATATATTTT. It codes for CASGLVPRGPGNTIYF.

This clonotype occurred many times. J is TRBJ2-5 and V is TRBV27, with TRBD1 as a possible D gene (6 bases). Germline V CDR1 and CDR2: MNHEY, SMNVEV (reference sequence). There are 14 residues in the CDR3. The ends were cut back, 3 bases at V and 4 bases at J, with 12 bases in the middle. In DNA form, the CDR3 reads TGTGCCAGCAGTTTCGTGGGGGCGCGAGAGACCCAGTACTTC. Translating it yields CASSFVGARETQYF.

Many counts were recorded for this clonotype. The chain recombines TRBV5-1 with TRBJ2-1; TRBD1 aligns across 9 bases. From germline, CDR1 is SGHRS and CDR2 YFSETQ. The CDR3 is 15 residues long. V gave up 4 bases and J gave up 7 bases; unmatched junction bases: 9. This CDR3 reads CASSSRQGDANEQFF. The CDR3 DNA reads TGCGCCAGCAGCAGCCGACAGGGGGATGCTAATGAGCAGTTCTTC. The variable domain in full, with the rest retrieved from reference TRBV5-1 and TRBJ2-1, is KAGVTQTPRYLIKTRGQQVTLSCSPISGHRSVSWYQQTPGQGLQFLFEYFSETQRNKGNFPGRFSGRQFSNSRSEMNVSTLELGDSALYLCASSSRQGDANEQFFGPGTRLTVL.

This clonotype was seen more than once but under ten times. This chain joins TRBV14 and TRBJ2-3; unclear D gene. The V gene's germline CDR1 is SGHDN and CDR2 FVKESK. The CDR3 has 16 amino acids. V shed 4 bases and J shed 2 bases, with 16 bases lying between them. CDR3 DNA: TGTGCCAGCAGCCGAGCCGTCAGCGCGTCCACAGATACGCAGTATTTT. Translating it yields CASSRAVSASTDTQYF. Combining the CDR3 with reference TRBV14 and TRBJ2-3 gives the whole variable domain EAGVTQFPSHSVIEKGQTVTLRCDPISGHDNLYWYRRVMGKEIKFLLHFVKESKQDESGMPNNRFLAERTGGTYSTLKVQPAELEDSGVYFCASSRAVSASTDTQYFGPGTRLTVL.

With regard to this clonotype: At one end the junction does not follow the germline gene, possibly because of a read error. The chain links TRBV20-1 to TRBJ2-5; D is ambiguous. The CDR3 is 10 residues long. The germline CDR1 and CDR2 sequences are DFQATT and SNEGSKA (reference sequence). The CDR3 bases are TGCAGTGCTAGAGGCGACTTAGAGGCCTTC. Translation gives CSARGDLEAF.

The chain uses TRBV5-1 and TRBJ1-1; perhaps TRBD1 as D (6 bases). Germline CDR1 and CDR2: SGHRS and YFSETQ. Trimming removed 4 bases at V and 3 bases at J, with 10 bases between. The CDR3 contains 13 residues. CDR3 residues: CASSTTGHTEAFF. The CDR3 region has the DNA TGCGCCAGCAGCACCACAGGGCACACTGAAGCTTTCTTT.

There are many counts of this clonotype. This chain joins TRBV28 and TRBJ2-5, with D tentatively TRBD1 or TRBD2 (6 bases each). The germline V gene has CDR1 MDHEN and CDR2 SYDVKM. CDR3 length: 14 amino acids. V dropped 7 bases and J dropped 5 bases, with 17 bases sitting between them. The CDR3 is CASNVYGGRETQYF. As DNA, the CDR3 is TGTGCCAGCAATGTCTACGGGGGCAGGGAGACCCAGTACTTC.

This clonotype was seen only a few times. V usage is TRBV30 and J usage is TRBJ2-7, with 10 bases lining up with TRBD1. Trimming removed 4 bases from V and 5 bases from J; junction bases left unmatched: 2. CDR1 GTSNPN and CDR2 SVGIG come from the germline V gene (reference sequence). This CDR3 contains 12 residues. CDR3 sequence reads: CAWTGTGDEQYF. CDR3 bases: TGTGCCTGGACCGGGACAGGGGACGAGCAGTACTTC.